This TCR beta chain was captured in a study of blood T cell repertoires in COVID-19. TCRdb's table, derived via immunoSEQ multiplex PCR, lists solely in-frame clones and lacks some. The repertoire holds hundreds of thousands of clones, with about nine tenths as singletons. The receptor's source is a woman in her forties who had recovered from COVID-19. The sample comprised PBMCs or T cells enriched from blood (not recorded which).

CDR3 bases: TGTGCCAGCAGGGGTGAGGAGGAGCTGTTTTTT. Protein: CASRGEEELFF. The V and J genes are TRBV28 and TRBJ2-2; no firm D call. Trimming took 6 bases from V and 10 from J, leaving 9 bases between them. This CDR3 contains 11 residues. The germline V gene encodes CDR1 MDHEN and CDR2 SYDVKM.